Listed below are T cell receptor beta chains from one sample, sequenced in a study of cytomegalovirus exposure and HLA in healthy donors. Profiling relied on immunoSEQ multiplex PCR, and the TCRdb table lists in-frame clones only, not all of them. The data show 100,000 or so clones, about 75% seen once. Sequenced sample: PBMCs. The source is a man under 40 in good health and CMV-seropositive. Each CDR3 is given with its conserved first and last residue. D genes are given only for firm matches. Size values are once, few and many counts, or a class for expanded clones, and some rows have none.

V gene	clone size	J gene	D gene	CDR3 DNA	CDR3 protein
TRBV7-2	NA	TRBJ2-3	NA	TGTGCCAGCAGCCCAAGGGGGAGAGATACGCAGTATTTT	CASSPRGRDTQYF
TRBV5-4	few	TRBJ2-7	TRBD2	TGTGCCAGCAGCTCTGGGACTAGCACCTACGAGCAGTACTTC	CASSSGTSTYEQYF
TRBV7-9	many	TRBJ1-1	NA	TGTGCCAGCAGCTTTGACGGGACTGAAGCTTTCTTT	CASSFDGTEAFF
TRBV5-4	NA	TRBJ2-1	TRBD1	TGTGCCAGCAGAGGCACAGGGGGAAGAGCCAATGAGCAGTTCTTC	CASRGTGGRANEQFF
TRBV4-2	NA	TRBJ2-5	TRBD2	TGTGCCAGCAGCCAAGAGGGGACTAGCGGCCAAGAGACCCAGTACTTC	CASSQEGTSGQETQYF
TRBV5-4	NA	TRBJ2-2	NA	TGTGCCAGCAGCTTGGAACAGGTAGCGAACACCGGGGAGCTGTTTTTT	CASSLEQVANTGELFF
TRBV11-2	NA	TRBJ2-7	TRBD1	TGTGCCAGCAGCGCCAACAGGGGGCCCTACGAGCAGTACTTC	CASSANRGPYEQYF
TRBV4-2	few	TRBJ1-1	NA	TGTGCCAGCAGCCAAAATGCAGAGAACACTGAAGCTTTCTTT	CASSQNAENTEAFF
TRBV7-9	NA	TRBJ2-1	TRBD1	TGTGCCAGCAGCTTAGGAGGGGGCTCTGGGCAGTTCTTC	CASSLGGGSGQFF
TRBV2	few	TRBJ1-4	NA	TGTGCCAGCAGTGGGAGCATTAATGAAAAACTGTTTTTT	CASSGSINEKLFF
TRBV18	NA	TRBJ1-4	NA	TGTGCCAGCACCCAGACAGGCCGGAATGAAAAACTGTTTTTT	CASTQTGRNEKLFF
TRBV4-1	few	TRBJ2-7	TRBD1	TGCGCCAGCAGCCAAGATCATTACAGGGGATCCTACGAGCAGTACTTC	CASSQDHYRGSYEQYF
TRBV30	NA	TRBJ2-7	TRBD2	TGTGCCTGCCGGTTCACGGGGACTACCTACGAGCAGTACTTC	CACRFTGTTYEQYF
TRBV28	NA	TRBJ2-3	TRBD2	TGTGCCAGCAGTTTTTCCAGCGGGGTCACAGATACGCAGTATTTT	CASSFSSGVTDTQYF
TRBV19	NA	TRBJ1-2	NA	TGTGCCAGTAGTATCGGGGGGGCGGTCTATGGCTACACCTTC	CASSIGGAVYGYTF
TRBV6-1	NA	TRBJ2-3	NA	TGTGCCAGCAGTCTCAGTGGGCGTACAGATACGCAGTATTTT	CASSLSGRTDTQYF
TRBV18	NA	TRBJ1-1	NA	TGTGCCAGCTCACCATCACAGAACACTGAAGCTTTCTTT	CASSPSQNTEAFF
TRBV2	NA	TRBJ2-5	TRBD1	TGTGCCAGCAAAACCGGGACAGTACACCAAGAGACCCAGTACTTC	CASKTGTVHQETQYF
TRBV4-3	NA	TRBJ2-1	NA	TGCGCCAGCAGCAGTCTTCCGGGTGCCAATGAGCAGTTCTTC	CASSSLPGANEQFF
TRBV7-9	NA	TRBJ2-1	NA	TGTGCCAGCAGCTTACCAACTTCCTACAATGAGCAGTTCTTC	CASSLPTSYNEQFF
TRBV18	NA	TRBJ1-1	TRBD1	TGTGCCAGCTCACCCGACCGGGGACAGGGGGCGGGGGTGAACACTGAAGCTTTCTTT	CASSPDRGQGAGVNTEAFF
TRBV6-5	NA	TRBJ2-7	NA	TGTGCCAGCAGTCCCGGTGGAGGGACCTACGAGCAGTACTTC	CASSPGGGTYEQYF
TRBV5-1	NA	TRBJ2-7	NA	TGCGCCAGCAGCCCCGGGCAAGGGGCCTACGAGCAGTACTTC	CASSPGQGAYEQYF
TRBV5-6	NA	TRBJ1-2	NA	TGTGCCAGCAGCCTCAGAGAGAACTATGGCTACGCCTTC	CASSLRENYGYAF
TRBV28	NA	TRBJ2-3	TRBD1	TGTGCCAGCAGTTACCTGGACAGGGACGGAGATACGCAGTATTTT	CASSYLDRDGDTQYF
TRBV5-1	NA	TRBJ2-1	NA	TGCGCCAGCAGCTTTGAGTTTGAGCAGTTCTTC	CASSFEFEQFF
TRBV28	once	TRBJ1-1	TRBD1	TGTGCCGGCACCCCGACAGGGGGCAACACTGAAGCTTTCTTT	CAGTPTGGNTEAFF
TRBV27	NA	TRBJ1-6	NA	TGTGCCAGCAGTTCCGATCTACCCGGTATGGGAAGGGGCAGGGAAGTTTCACCCCTCCACTTT	CASSSDLPGMGRGREVSPLHF
TRBV5-4	NA	TRBJ1-3	TRBD1	TGTGCCAGCAGCTTGGCAGGGGGCCCTGGAAACACCATATATTTT	CASSLAGGPGNTIYF
TRBV29-1	NA	TRBJ2-1	TRBD1	TGCAGCGCTTCACAGGGGGCTCGTAATGAGCAGTTCTTC	CSASQGARNEQFF
TRBV7-8	NA	TRBJ2-1	TRBD2	TGTGCCAGCAGCCTGAAGCCACTAGCGGGGGTCAAATCCTACAATGAGCAGTTCTTC	CASSLKPLAGVKSYNEQFF
TRBV11-2	NA	TRBJ2-3	TRBD2	TGTGCCAGCCTATTTCGGGCTAGCGGGCTGAGCACAGATACGCAGTATTTT	CASLFRASGLSTDTQYF
TRBV18	NA	TRBJ2-2	TRBD1	TGTGCCAGCTCATTGGACAGGGTGAGGACCGGGGAGCTGTTTTTT	CASSLDRVRTGELFF
TRBV6-1	NA	TRBJ1-2	NA	TGTGCCAGCAGTGAATTTTCGAGATTGGGCTACACCTTC	CASSEFSRLGYTF
TRBV4-1	few	TRBJ1-1	NA	TGCGCCAGCAGCCAAGAACCCGGGATGAACACTGAAGCTTTCTTT	CASSQEPGMNTEAFF
TRBV9	NA	TRBJ1-2	NA	TGTGCCAGCAGCGTAGGTTACCCTACGGTTCGGGGGTCTAACTATGGCTACACCTTC	CASSVGYPTVRGSNYGYTF
TRBV23-1	NA	TRBJ2-7	TRBD2	TGCGCCAGCAGTCCAACCGATGGGAGGGCCTCCTACGAGCAGTACTTC	CASSPTDGRASYEQYF
TRBV18	NA	TRBJ1-2	NA	TGTGCCAGCTCCCACGACCGGGGGGCCGCCCAAGTCGATGGCTACACCTTC	CASSHDRGAAQVDGYTF
TRBV6-5	few	TRBJ1-5	TRBD1	TGTGCCAGCAGGTCGTCAGGGGGGTTGCAGCCCCAGCATTTT	CASRSSGGLQPQHF
TRBV13	NA	TRBJ2-1	TRBD2	TGTGCCAGCAGTCGTGGGACTAGCGGGGGGGCCTACAATGAGCAGTTCTTC	CASSRGTSGGAYNEQFF
TRBV5-4	NA	TRBJ1-2	NA	TGTGCCAGCAGCTTGGACTTAGGGGATTTCGCGGGCTACACCTTC	CASSLDLGDFAGYTF
TRBV18	few	TRBJ2-1	NA	TGTGCCAGCTCACCCCGCAGACAGGACAATGAGCAGTTCTTC	CASSPRRQDNEQFF
TRBV5-1	once	TRBJ2-5	TRBD1	TGCGCCAGCAGCTTGCAGCCGGGACAGGGTGTACAGACCCAGTACTTC	CASSLQPGQGVQTQYF
TRBV12-1	NA	TRBJ1-1	NA	TGTGCCAGCAGCTTTTGGCGCTCCAGGGAAATGACCACTGAAGCTTTCTTT	CASSFWRSREMTTEAFF
TRBV13	NA	TRBJ2-2	NA	TGTGCCAGCAGCTCGCGTGGGGGCTGGACCGGGGAGCTGTTTTTT	CASSSRGGWTGELFF
TRBV4-3	NA	TRBJ2-1	NA	TGCGCCAGCAGCCCTCTGACTCGGGGTCAGCAGTTCTTC	CASSPLTRGQQFF
TRBV6-5	NA	TRBJ2-3	TRBD2	TGTGCCAGCCGTCGGGGGCGGGGGGGCGCAGATACGCAGTATTTT	CASRRGRGGADTQYF
TRBV5-1	few	TRBJ1-1	TRBD1	TGCGCCAGCAGCTGGAGCTCCGGGACAGGGATGAACACTGAAGCTTTCTTT	CASSWSSGTGMNTEAFF
TRBV18	NA	TRBJ2-5	TRBD2	TGTGCCAGCTCACTCCTTAGCGGGGGGTACCAAGAGACCCAGTACTTC	CASSLLSGGYQETQYF
TRBV27	NA	TRBJ2-3	NA	TGTGCCAGCAGTTTATTGGAGGGGGCGGCAGATACGCAGTATTTT	CASSLLEGAADTQYF
TRBV19	NA	TRBJ2-7	NA	TGTGCCAGTAGTATTAGCGGATCCTACGAGCAGTACTTC	CASSISGSYEQYF
TRBV6-4	once	TRBJ2-2	TRBD1	TGTGCCAGCAGTCAGGGACAGGACACCGGGGAGCTGTTTTTT	CASSQGQDTGELFF
TRBV30	NA	TRBJ1-5	TRBD1	TGTGCCTGGAGTCGACAGGGGAGGAGCAATCAGCCCCAGCATTTT	CAWSRQGRSNQPQHF
TRBV4-2	many	TRBJ1-2	NA	TGTGCCAGCAGCCTAGCCGGCCCAGGGAACGGAGGCTACACCTTC	CASSLAGPGNGGYTF
TRBV19	NA	TRBJ1-2	NA	TGTGCCAGTAGTATCTGGAATCCCGGAGACTATGGCTACACCTTC	CASSIWNPGDYGYTF
TRBV29-1	once	TRBJ2-3	TRBD2	TGCAGCGTCCTTAGCGCGGGGGGGTTCGATACGCAGTATTTT	CSVLSAGGFDTQYF
TRBV6-1	NA	TRBJ2-5	NA	TGTGCCAGCAGTGAGGCGTCAGGGTGGGAGACCCAGTACTTC	CASSEASGWETQYF
TRBV14	NA	TRBJ1-1	NA	TGTGCCAGCAGCCAAGAAGCCCGCAAGCCTGAAGCTTTCTTT	CASSQEARKPEAFF
TRBV6-5	few	TRBJ1-1	NA	TGTGCCAGCAGTTACTGGGGGGAGAACACTGAAGCTTTCTTT	CASSYWGENTEAFF